The present T cell receptor (beta chain) was sequenced within a study of CD8+ T cells in alopecia areata. Study summary: Treated patients were given oral tofacitinib, which was dosed at 5 to 10 mg twice daily. Tofacitinib dosing lasted 6 to 18 months, which was then followed by 6 months off drug.

The CDR3 is 14 residues long. Between the trimmed V and J ends, which lost 2 bases and 2 bases, there was a span of 10 bases. Germline V gene data show CDR1 as SNHLY and CDR2 as FYNNEI. Investigators isolated RNA and reverse transcribed it into cDNA to act as the sequencing template. The protocol was immunoSEQ multiplex PCR, while the TCRdb copy is restricted to in-frame clones and leaves out a portion. Of 90,000 to 120,000 clones listed, roughly 84% are singletons. Treatment given: oral pan-JAK inhibitor, 5-10 mg twice daily. Collected material from alopecia areata patients comprised lesional scalp punch biopsies and peripheral blood.

The chain has TRBV2 and TRBJ2-7; D might be TRBD2 (6 bases). The TCR comes from a human donor with alopecia areata. Here the sequenced sample was CD8+ T cells sorted from blood, taken at week 24, from a patient treated with tofacitinib. CDR3 DNA sequence: TGTGCCAGCAGTGAACATGCGGGGACCTACGAGCAGTACTTC. Translating it yields CASSEHAGTYEQYF.